This TCR beta chain is from a study of T cells in Graves' hyperthyroidism and ophthalmopathy (dated by TCRdb to between 2017 and 2020). Regarding the study in general: Peripheral blood samples were taken at initial diagnosis, before any treatment was given. Following sampling, methimazole starting at 30 mg daily was given to hyperthyroidism patients, and high-dose intravenous methylprednisolone was given to ophthalmopathy patients. The study also compared thyroid tissue and blood T-cell repertoires from five or six Graves' hyperthyroidism patients. The paper reports TCR Vbeta CDR3 sequencing of 130 to 150 peripheral blood samples: approximately 41 ophthalmopathy, approximately 74 hyperthyroidism and approximately 17 progressor patients. The 100 discovery patients were divided at random into training and test sets in a 7:3 ratio. To identify TCR V-J signatures that set the groups apart, the researchers used a discovery cohort of 95 to 100 patients, made up of under 50 with Graves' ophthalmopathy and 55 to 65 with stable Graves' hyperthyroidism. Whether ophthalmopathy could be predicted prospectively was tested in an independent validation cohort made up of fewer than 20 hyperthyroidism patients plus 17 patients who later progressed to ophthalmopathy. What the work shows at the level of the full study, not this receptor alone: A model built on a 13 V-J signature distinguished ophthalmopathy from stable hyperthyroidism, reaching roughly 88% sensitivity and under 84% specificity in cross-validation and 80%/75% in testing. Most expanded thyroid clonotypes (frequency above 0.001) were also found in blood, which suggests that blood repertoires may mirror thyroid immune responses. During validation, the model predicted progression to ophthalmopathy a median of approximately 7 months ahead of onset, with around 71% sensitivity and 72% to 80% specificity. Sample size was not statistically predetermined, and blinding of investigators to group allocation was not performed.

The germline V gene (reference sequence) gives CDR1 as SGHNT and CDR2 as YYREEE. Including cysteine and phenylalanine, the CDR3 has 14 amino acids. Of the read, only the CDR3 DNA is kept; its 42 bases are in frame from base 1. Trimming costs V 4 bases and J 1 base, and their ends lie 12 bases apart. TCR beta CDR3 regions were amplified from RNA transcripts. For the first round of RT-PCR on the TCR CDR3, the HTBI primer set was used together with the Qiagen OneStep RT-PCR kit. Libraries were constructed in a second round of multiplex PCR, after which size selection and purification were performed. Paired-end sequencing of the libraries was performed with 100 bp reads on an Illumina HiSeq2000. The source study handled its data this way. SOAPnuke was used to process the raw data, removing reads that contained adapters or uncalled bases, had a mean Phred below 15, or lacked an exact match to the constant primer or identifier. COPE v1.2.5 was used to merge high-quality paired reads, and clonotypes were defined as unique nucleotide sequences. MiTCR v1.1 was used to align the clonotypes against IMGT TRBV, TRBD and TRBJ reference segments. The analysis was restricted to V-J combinations with a frequency above 0.0001, which together covered 99% to 99.2% of the repertoires. A TCS score was defined as the ratio of F50 (clonal expansion) to E x V (chaos), with BLOSUM62-based TCRdist applied between CDR3 peptides within each V-J. Welch's t-statistics and random forest reduced around 510 V-J features to roughly 13, which were used in a naive Bayes classifier (R e1071). TCRdb cleaned the public reads at Q25 with fastp, built clones with MiXCR and kept in-frame beta chains. CDR3 protein sequences are deduplicated, and each keeps its most common genes and DNA. Here the V and J calls rest on TCRdb's processing, not on the authors' analysis. The sample profile shows under 350,000 distinct CDR3 sequences; around 15% of them were found once. Of the sample, 34% is held by the ten largest clones.

Ophthalmopathy patients had moderately to severely active disease, with a Clinical Activity Score of 3 or more, a NOSPECS grade of 4 or more, and a disease duration of less than 3 months. Patients with uncontrolled infections, other autoimmune diseases, pregnancy or lactation were excluded. Clinical symptoms, serum thyroxine and TRAb, thyroid ultrasound, and orbital computed tomography formed the basis for the diagnoses. Ficoll-Paque density gradient centrifugation was used to isolate PBMCs from 8 to 10 ml of fresh peripheral blood. Total RNA was extracted using Trizol reagent, and RNA quality was assessed on an Agilent 2100 Bioanalyzer. Points on this clonotype: The antigen it binds to is not known. No qualities accompany the bases; no much larger clone lies one base away.

The chain links TRBV5-4 with TRBJ2-7; D gene: possibly TRBD2, on 5 matching bases. The sample consisted of blood. This clonotype originated in a woman aged 35 to 49 with Graves' ophthalmopathy. The nucleotide sequence is TGTGCCAGCAGCACGGACTTTCAATCCTACGAGCAGTACTTC. Its amino acids are CASSTDFQSYEQYF.